One and the same sample provided the 14 T cell receptor beta chains below, sequenced in a study of response to subunit inactivated influenza vaccine. MiXCR was run by TCRdb on the RT-PCR reads, yielding one entry per CDR3 protein. The sample contains 540,000 or so distinct CDR3 sequences, approximately 13% of which appear only once. The starting material was PBMCs from blood, obtained about 40 days after vaccination. The receptors were sampled from a man between 50 and 59 years old who received an inactivated influenza vaccine.

This clonotype was picked up a small number of times. The genes are TRBV20-1 and TRBJ2-2; no reliable D call. The CDR3 loop spans 13 amino acids. The V and J ends lost 0 bases and 1 base respectively, with 3 bases between them. In germline, CDR1 is DFQATT, CDR2 SNEGSKA (reference sequence). CDR3 bases: TGCAGTGCTAGAGAACAGAACACCGGGGAGCTGTTTTTT. It yields the protein CSAREQNTGELFF.

There are a few counts of this clonotype. V usage is TRBV15 and J usage is TRBJ2-1; maybe TRBD2 (5 bases). The CDR3 extends over 15 amino acids. Trimming removed 1 base at V and 0 bases at J, with 7 bases between. The germline gives CDR1 LNHNV, CDR2 YYDKDF (reference sequence). For the CDR3, the DNA is TGTGCCACCAGCAGAGCCGGGAACTCCTACAATGAGCAGTTCTTC. Translated: CATSRAGNSYNEQFF.

The table lists this clonotype with a few counts. This chain joins TRBV4-3 and TRBJ2-1, with 9 bases matching TRBD2. Germline loops: CDR1 LGHNA, CDR2 YSLEER. V lost 4 bases, J lost 6 bases, and 7 bases stayed unmatched. The CDR3 consists of 15 residues. The CDR3 region is CASSRTLAGGNEQFF. The CDR3 DNA follows: TGCGCCAGCAGCCGGACACTAGCGGGCGGCAATGAGCAGTTCTTC.

This clonotype showed up many times. The chain uses TRBV29-1 and TRBJ2-5, with D tentatively TRBD1 (5 bases). Between the trimmed V and J ends, which lost 1 base and 4 bases, there was a span of 16 bases. The CDR3 is 15 amino acids. Per the germline V gene, CDR1 is SQVTM and CDR2 is ANQGSEA. The CDR3 sequence is CSVEVTGRVGETQYF. The DNA for the CDR3 is TGCAGCGTTGAAGTCACCGGCAGGGTTGGAGAGACCCAGTACTTC.

This chain connects TRBV10-3 to TRBJ1-1; D is possibly TRBD1 (5 bases). CDR3 length: 13 residues. Germline lookup yields CDR1 ENHRY and CDR2 SYGVKD. V was shortened by 10 bases and J by 4 bases, with 16 bases between the two germline ends. CDR3 region: CATIREIGTEAFF. CDR3 bases: TGTGCCACTATCAGGGAGATCGGCACTGAAGCTTTCTTT.

The V call is TRBV6-2 or TRBV6-3, the J call TRBJ2-5; 9 bases line up with TRBD2. CDR3 length: 17 amino acids. Germline CDR1 and CDR2: MNHEY and SVGEGT. The V segment lost 8 bases and the J segment 0 bases; nucleotides outside the gene matches: 13. The DNA of the CDR3 is TGTGCCAGCTCAAGACTAGCGGAATCCTGGAACCAAGAGACCCAGTACTTC. As protein: CASSRLAESWNQETQYF.

This clonotype was detected only a few times. CDR3 loop: CASSDGVTNYGYTF. CDR3 bases: TGTGCCAGCAGTGACGGAGTTACTAACTATGGCTACACCTTC. The J gene is TRBJ1-2, the V gene TRBV6-1; D remains unclear. Trimming stripped 3 bases from V and 0 bases from J, with 8 bases between. The CDR3 consists of 14 residues. Germline lookup yields CDR1 MNHNS and CDR2 SASEGT.

This clonotype occurred many times. This chain connects TRBV5-1 to TRBJ2-7, with a weak D call TRBD1 (7 bases). Trimming removed 0 bases from V and 0 bases from J, with 10 bases in between. The CDR3 has 15 residues. The germline CDR1 and CDR2 sequences are SGHRS and YFSETQ. The CDR3 DNA follows: TGCGCCAGCAGCTTGGGGAGGGGGCTCTCCTACGAGCAGTACTTC. Residues: CASSLGRGLSYEQYF.

This clonotype has only a few counts. Here the CDR3 DNA reads TGCGCCAGCAGCCAAGTTTACAATAGCCTGGATGAGCAGTTCTTC. Amino acids: CASSQVYNSLDEQFF. This chain joins TRBV4-3 and TRBJ2-1; no reliable D call. Germline V CDR1 and CDR2: LGHNA, YSLEER. Trimming stripped 1 base from V and 8 bases from J, with 15 bases between. There are 15 residues in the CDR3.

This clonotype was seen more than once but under ten times. The chain is built from TRBV10-2 and TRBJ2-5, with D perhaps TRBD1 (6 bases). V lost 6 bases and J lost 1, with 6 bases in between. Per germline, CDR1 WSHSY and CDR2 SAAADI. The length of the CDR3 is 12 residues. The CDR3 coding sequence is TGCGCCAGCAGGGACAGCCAAGAGACCCAGTACTTC. This gives the protein CASRDSQETQYF.

The chain carries TRBV7-2 and TRBJ2-5; weak D call: TRBD2 (5 bases). Germline V gene sequence: CDR1 SGHTA, CDR2 FQGNSA. The CDR3 runs to 16 residues. Trimming left V 7 bases short and J 5 bases short, with 23 bases between. The CDR3: CASTEEGPLQRETQYF. CDR3 sequence (DNA): TGTGCCAGCACCGAAGAGGGCCCTCTTCAGCGGGAGACCCAGTACTTC.

This clonotype was counted a few times. CDR3 amino acids: CASRPGQGAYGEQFF. The CDR3 DNA sequence: TGTGCCAGCAGGCCGGGACAGGGGGCATATGGGGAGCAGTTCTTC. The J gene is TRBJ2-1, the V gene TRBV12-3 or TRBV12-4; 12 bases are shared with TRBD1. The CDR3 spans 15 residues. Losses at the gene ends were 6 bases for V and 10 bases for J; bases not matched to a gene: 10.

The chain links TRBV7-2 to TRBJ2-1; D perhaps matches TRBD1 (5 bases). V dropped 1 base and J dropped 8 bases, with 12 bases sitting between them. Germline assignment: CDR1 SGHTA and CDR2 FQGNSA. There are 14 residues in the CDR3. This CDR3 reads CASSLVSRADEQFF. CDR3 coding DNA: TGTGCCAGCAGCTTAGTTTCCAGGGCGGATGAGCAGTTCTTC.

Many counts were recorded for this clonotype. The chain recombines TRBV29-1 with TRBJ2-3, with D possibly called TRBD1 or TRBD2 (5 bases each). V lost 4 bases and J lost 2, with 13 bases in between. This CDR3 region has 14 residues. Germline V gives CDR1 SQVTM, CDR2 ANQGSEA. The CDR3 DNA sequence: TGCAGCGTTGGTGTGGGACCCCACACAGATACGCAGTATTTT. Encoded protein: CSVGVGPHTDTQYF.